This TCR beta chain was recovered during a study of T cell responses to AZD1222 COVID-19 vaccine. Points on this clone: What it binds is unknown.

Clones were sequenced by immunoSEQ multiplex PCR, and TCRdb holds only the in-frame ones, with some missing. In the table there are 130,000 to 150,000 clones, 85% to 95% of which are singletons. The study's findings and limits: Receipt of two AZD1222 doses was followed by a rise in Spike-specific TCR breadth and depth. Clonal diversity was possibly underestimated, and the donors were mostly white British, with more females. Only five to seven individuals given AZD1222 were seropositive at baseline. There were repertoire samples only from the period after the peak T cell response.

The V gene's germline CDR1 is DFQATT and CDR2 SNEGSKA (reference sequence). V lost 0 bases, J lost 4 bases, and 1 base lay in between. CDR3 length: 11 amino acids. This receptor was obtained from an adult who had recovered from COVID-19. The sequences come from peripheral blood, collected after recovery from COVID-19. The chain combines TRBV20-1 with TRBJ2-1; no clear D gene. The CDR3 nucleotides read TGCAGTGCTAGAGAATACAATGAGCAGTTCTTC. This codes for CSAREYNEQFF.